In this sample, the clone carrying this T cell receptor beta chain turned up once. Its antigen is still unknown. Generated by immunoSEQ multiplex PCR, the TCRdb table keeps only in-frame clones and is missing some. The sample lists 80,000 to 100,000 clones; roughly 91% were seen once. The data originate from a study of cytomegalovirus exposure and HLA in healthy donors. Germline CDR1 MNHNY, CDR2 SVGAGI (reference sequence). The CDR3 has 15 residues. Between the trimmed V and J ends, which lost 6 bases and 4 bases, there was a span of 16 bases. Study observations and caveats: One later analysis, an examination of the 120 validation repertoires, found that first-cohort TCR clusters tended to co-occur in them. In vitro, three CMV-associated chains proved specific for CMV antigens. Researchers catalogued some 160 TCR beta chains as cytomegalovirus-associated.

The roughly 120-subject validation cohort, separate from the approximately 640-subject first cohort, included the donors. This TCR came from a man aged 25 to 45 in good health and CMV-seronegative. The sequenced sample was PBMCs. The J gene is TRBJ1-5, the V gene TRBV6-6; tentatively, D is TRBD1 (5 bases). CDR3 region: CASSYGGARNQPQHF. In DNA, the CDR3 is TGTGCCAGCAGCTACGGAGGGGCGCGGAATCAGCCCCAGCATTTT.